Listed here is a single T cell receptor (beta chain). By sample share, this clonotype is medium-sized (0.01 to 0.1%). What antigen it recognizes has not been identified. No base quality information exists; no much larger clone differs at one position. Library preparation employed 5' RACE. The sequencer was a NextSeq 500. In the TCR library protocol, a unique molecular identifier was attached to each TCR cDNA molecule so that PCR and sequencing errors could be corrected. The authors processed their data as follows. TCR identification, UMI-based error correction and CDR3 extraction were all carried out with Decombinator tools. Expanded TCRs were defined as those above a frequency of 2 per 1,000, corresponding to the top 1% of the tumor frequency distribution. Expanded tumor TCRs statistically deemed absent (corrected P<0.05) from at least one tumor region were classed as regional, and all other expanded tumor TCRs were classed as ubiquitous. Each repertoire was subsampled 100 times to 5,000 TCRs, after which Renyi diversity was computed with the R vegan package. CDR3 similarity networks were built from amino acid triplet string-kernel similarity, connecting CDR3s with pairwise similarity above 0.82. The public reads were reanalyzed by TCRdb: fastp trimming at Q25, MiXCR alignment, in-frame beta chains only. Rows matching on CDR3 protein sequence are summarized as one entry with the most common DNA and genes. The V and J calls and clone size are TCRdb's, not the authors'. The sample table holds tens of thousands of distinct CDR3 sequences, of which under 6.5% were seen once. Jointly, the top ten make up 9% to 12% of the sample.

The junction shows trimming of 6 bases on V and 2 bases on J, and the gene matches do not reach 8 bases of it. The germline V gene supplies CDR1 MDHEN and CDR2 SYDVKM. The CDR3 contains 15 residues, cysteine and phenylalanine counted. The retained sequence is limited to the CDR3, 45 bases, with the frame set at the first base. These data belong to a study of spatial heterogeneity in lung cancer (dated by TCRdb to between 2017 and 2020). Context from the whole study: Beta-chain transcripts were consistently detected in greater numbers than alpha-chain transcripts, which likely reflects a higher abundance of beta-chain transcripts. A strong correlation was found between TCR transcript counts in tumor regions and a T cell transcriptional module score from matched bulk RNA-seq. In the raw uncorrected reads, each unique combination of TCR and UMI appeared on average more than ten times. Nonsynonymous mutation counts, determined by whole-exome sequencing of tumor tissue, were related to features of the TCR repertoire. Both alpha and beta chains were TCR-sequenced in a few hundred tumor regions, under 80 matched nontumor lung samples and around 50 PBMC samples obtained at surgery. In non-small cell lung cancer, the study made a quantitative comparison of TCR alpha and beta repertoires among multiple tumor regions, matched nontumor lung and blood.

Interpreted using the paper, the time point label stands for: sample taken at primary tumor resection. Samples were obtained from approximately 72 patients with early-stage, untreated non-small cell lung cancer from the lung TRACERx cohort. TCR sequencing used whole RNA extracted from tumor and nontumor lung tissue, or from cryopreserved PBMC samples, without cell sorting. A patient was chosen for TCR sequencing only when enough RNA was available from at least two tumor regions. Before being selected, tumor and adjacent nontumor lung specimens were reviewed by a lung pathologist. Overall study results and their limits: The number of expanded intratumoral alpha and beta TCRs correlated with the tumor nonsynonymous mutation count. Counts of ubiquitous and regional expanded TCRs correlated with counts of ubiquitous and regional nonsynonymous mutations, respectively. Additional single-cell paired TCR alpha and beta sequencing was considered necessary to confirm, at a functional level, the hypothesis that regional TCRs recognize regional mutations. TCR-seq was estimated to cover only roughly 7% of tumor T cells for alpha chains and around 13% for beta chains.

The receptor comes from a male donor with early-stage non-small cell lung cancer. In this chain, TRBV28 is recombined with TRBJ2-5; TRBD2 aligns with 8 central bases. The sample in question was lung tumor tissue, obtained at surgery. The CDR3 protein is CASSGGGLGQETQYF. At the DNA level, the sequence is TGTGCCAGCAGCGGGGGGGGACTAGGTCAAGAGACCCAGTACTTC.